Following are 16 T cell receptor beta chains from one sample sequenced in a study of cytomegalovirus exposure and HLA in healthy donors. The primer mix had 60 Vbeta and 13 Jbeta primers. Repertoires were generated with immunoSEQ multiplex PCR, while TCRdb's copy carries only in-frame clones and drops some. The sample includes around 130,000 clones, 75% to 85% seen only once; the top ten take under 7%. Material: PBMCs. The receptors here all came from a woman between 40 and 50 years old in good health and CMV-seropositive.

CDR3 nucleotide sequence: TGTGCCAGCAGCGTTACTAGCGGGATCTCCTACGAGCAGTACTTC. This translates into CASSVTSGISYEQYF. The chain combines TRBV9 with TRBJ2-7, with 10 bases aligning to TRBD2. The CDR3 has 15 residues. Unmatched junction bases numbered 2, after V lost 2 bases and J lost 0 bases. Germline values: CDR1 SGDLS, CDR2 YYNGEE.

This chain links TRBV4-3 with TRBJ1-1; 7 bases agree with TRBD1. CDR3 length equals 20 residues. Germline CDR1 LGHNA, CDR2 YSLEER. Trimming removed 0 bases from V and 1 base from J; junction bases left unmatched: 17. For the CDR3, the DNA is TGCGCCAGCAGCCAAGAGCTTCCTGAAGGGCGGCGGGACAGGAACACTGAAGCTTTCTTT. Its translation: CASSQELPEGRRDRNTEAFF.

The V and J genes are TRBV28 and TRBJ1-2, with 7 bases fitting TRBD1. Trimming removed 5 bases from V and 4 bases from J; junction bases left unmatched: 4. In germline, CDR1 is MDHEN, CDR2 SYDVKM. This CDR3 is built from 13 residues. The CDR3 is CASSQTGVYGYTF. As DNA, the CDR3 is TGTGCCAGCAGTCAAACAGGGGTCTATGGCTACACCTTC.

The CDR3 DNA reads TGTGCCAGTAATACCGGGACAGGGGGCGACGAGCAGTACTTC. Translating gives CASNTGTGGDEQYF. The chain has TRBV19 and TRBJ2-7; 12 bases fit TRBD1. J was trimmed by 5 bases and V by 7 bases; bases with no gene match: 6. CDR1 and CDR2 from the germline V gene are LNHDA and SQIVND (reference sequence). This CDR3 has 14 amino acids.

This CDR3 reads CAISVHTSGGQGGEQFF. Here the CDR3 DNA reads TGTGCCATCAGTGTCCATACTAGCGGGGGGCAGGGGGGTGAGCAGTTCTTC. The chain uses TRBV10-3 and TRBJ2-1; 12 nucleotides agree with TRBD2. The junction had 13 bases not matched to a gene; V was cut back by 4 bases and J by 9 bases. The CDR3 runs to 17 residues. Germline assignment: CDR1 ENHRY and CDR2 SYGVKD.

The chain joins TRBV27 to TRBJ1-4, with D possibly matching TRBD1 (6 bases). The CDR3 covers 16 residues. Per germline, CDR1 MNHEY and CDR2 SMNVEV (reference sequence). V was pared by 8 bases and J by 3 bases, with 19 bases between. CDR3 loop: CASGPYRVRANEKLFF. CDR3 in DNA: TGTGCCAGCGGACCATACAGGGTTAGGGCTAATGAAAAACTGTTTTTT.

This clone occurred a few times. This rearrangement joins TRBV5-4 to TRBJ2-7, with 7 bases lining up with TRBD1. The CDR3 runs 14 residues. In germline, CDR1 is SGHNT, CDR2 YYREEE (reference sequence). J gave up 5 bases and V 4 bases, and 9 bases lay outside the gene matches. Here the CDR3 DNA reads TGTGCCAGCAGCGTCGACAGGGTTGTCAACGAGCAGTACTTC. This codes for CASSVDRVVNEQYF.

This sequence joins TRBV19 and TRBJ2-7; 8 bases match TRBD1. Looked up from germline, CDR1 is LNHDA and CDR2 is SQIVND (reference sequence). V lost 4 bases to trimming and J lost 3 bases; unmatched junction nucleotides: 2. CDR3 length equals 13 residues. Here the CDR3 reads CASSSGQGYEQYF. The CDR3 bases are TGTGCCAGTAGTAGCGGACAGGGCTACGAGCAGTACTTC.

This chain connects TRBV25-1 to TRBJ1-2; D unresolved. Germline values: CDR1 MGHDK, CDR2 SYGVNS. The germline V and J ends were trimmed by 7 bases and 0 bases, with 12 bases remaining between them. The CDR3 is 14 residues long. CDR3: CASTGSPANYGYTF. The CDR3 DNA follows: TGTGCCAGCACAGGATCCCCCGCTAACTATGGCTACACCTTC.

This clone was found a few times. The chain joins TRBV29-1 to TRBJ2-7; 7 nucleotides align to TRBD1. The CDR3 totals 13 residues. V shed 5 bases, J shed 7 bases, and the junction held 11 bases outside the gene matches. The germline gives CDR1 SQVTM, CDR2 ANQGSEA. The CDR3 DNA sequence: TGCAGCGTTAGGGACAGCACGTACGGGGAGCAGTACTTC. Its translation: CSVRDSTYGEQYF.

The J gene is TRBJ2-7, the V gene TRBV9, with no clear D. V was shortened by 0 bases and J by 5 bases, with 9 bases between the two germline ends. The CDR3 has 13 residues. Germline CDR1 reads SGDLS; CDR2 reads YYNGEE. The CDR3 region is CASSVGGNNEQYF. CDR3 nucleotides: TGTGCCAGCAGCGTAGGCGGAAATAACGAGCAGTACTTC.

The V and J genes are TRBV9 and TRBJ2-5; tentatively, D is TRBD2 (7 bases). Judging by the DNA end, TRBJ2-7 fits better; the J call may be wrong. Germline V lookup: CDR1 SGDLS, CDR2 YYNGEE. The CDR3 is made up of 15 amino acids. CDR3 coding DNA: TGTGCCAGCAGCGTTGGTGGGGGGGCCGGGTACGAGCAGTACTTC. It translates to CASSVGGGAGYEQYF.

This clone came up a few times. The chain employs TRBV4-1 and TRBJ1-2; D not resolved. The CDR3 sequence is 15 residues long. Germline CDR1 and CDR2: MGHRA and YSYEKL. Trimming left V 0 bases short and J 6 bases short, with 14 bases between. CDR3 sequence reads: CASSQEGSRGNGYTF. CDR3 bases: TGCGCCAGCAGCCAAGAAGGATCCCGGGGAAATGGCTACACCTTC.

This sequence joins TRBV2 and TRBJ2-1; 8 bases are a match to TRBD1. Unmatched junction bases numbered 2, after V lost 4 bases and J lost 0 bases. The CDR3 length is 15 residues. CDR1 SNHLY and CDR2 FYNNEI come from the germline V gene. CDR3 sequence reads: CASSGQGRSYNEQFF. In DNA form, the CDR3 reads TGTGCCAGCAGTGGACAGGGGCGCTCCTACAATGAGCAGTTCTTC.

DNA of the CDR3: TGTGCCAGTAGTGCCCAACCCCGACAGGGTGTACTATGGGGCTACACCTTC. As protein: CASSAQPRQGVLWGYTF. The chain recombines TRBV19 with TRBJ1-2; TRBD1 matches 7 bases. The CDR3 sequence is 17 residues long. The J segment lost 8 bases and the V segment lost 5 bases, leaving 20 bases of the junction unmatched. Germline V gene data show CDR1 as LNHDA and CDR2 as SQIVND (reference sequence).

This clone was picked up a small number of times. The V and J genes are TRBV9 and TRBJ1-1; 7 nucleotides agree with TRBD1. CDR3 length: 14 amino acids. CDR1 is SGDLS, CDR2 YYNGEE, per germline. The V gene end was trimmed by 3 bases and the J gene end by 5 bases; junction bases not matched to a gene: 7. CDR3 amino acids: CASSATPTGTEAFF. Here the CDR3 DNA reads TGTGCCAGCAGCGCAACACCGACAGGGACTGAAGCTTTCTTT.